The entry that follows covers one T cell receptor (beta chain) sequence. This sample was included in a study of PD-L1 blockade in urothelial cancer. Only in-frame clones appear in the TCRdb table, and some are missing; sequencing was by immunoSEQ multiplex PCR. The table has approximately 100,000 clones, approximately 86% seen once. Germline-derived CDR1 and CDR2 are MDHEN and SYDVKM. V was trimmed by 7 bases and J by 6 bases, leaving 13 bases between them. The CDR3 consists of 13 residues. Patients had locally advanced or metastatic urothelial carcinoma. Samples were collected from each patient before treatment and during treatment. Each patient gave between 1 and 8 of them in total.

V usage is TRBV28 and J usage is TRBJ1-5; no clear D. The sequence was obtained from a man aged 45-60 years with urothelial cancer. Sample: PBMCs, taken around atezolizumab (anti-PD-L1) treatment. CDR3 coding DNA: TGTGCCAGCACCGGCTGGGGAGGTCAGCCCCAGCATTTT. As protein: CASTGWGGQPQHF.